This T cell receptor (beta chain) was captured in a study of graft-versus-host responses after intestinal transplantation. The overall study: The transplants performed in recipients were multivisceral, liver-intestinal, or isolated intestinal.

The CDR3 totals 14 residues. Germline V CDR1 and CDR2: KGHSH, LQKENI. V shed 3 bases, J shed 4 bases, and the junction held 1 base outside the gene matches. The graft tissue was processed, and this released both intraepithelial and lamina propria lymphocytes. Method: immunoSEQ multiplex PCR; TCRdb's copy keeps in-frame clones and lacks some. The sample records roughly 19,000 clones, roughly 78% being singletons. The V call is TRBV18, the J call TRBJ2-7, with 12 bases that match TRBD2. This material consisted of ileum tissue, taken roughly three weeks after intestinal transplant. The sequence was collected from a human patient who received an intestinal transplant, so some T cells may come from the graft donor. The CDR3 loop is CASSPTSGSYEQYF. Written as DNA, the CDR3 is TGTGCCAGCTCACCGACTAGCGGGAGTTACGAGCAGTACTTC.